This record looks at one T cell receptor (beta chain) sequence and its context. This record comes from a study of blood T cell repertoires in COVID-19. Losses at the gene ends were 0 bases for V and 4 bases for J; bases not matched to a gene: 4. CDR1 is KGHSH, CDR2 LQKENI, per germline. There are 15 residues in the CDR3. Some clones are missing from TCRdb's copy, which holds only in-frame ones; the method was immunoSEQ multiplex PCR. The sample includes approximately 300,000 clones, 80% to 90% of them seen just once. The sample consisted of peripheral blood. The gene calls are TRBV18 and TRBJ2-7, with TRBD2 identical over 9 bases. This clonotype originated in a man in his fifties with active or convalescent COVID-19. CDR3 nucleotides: TGTGCCAGCTCACCACCGGGACTAGCTCCATACGAGCAGTACTTC. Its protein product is CASSPPGLAPYEQYF.